The sequence of this T cell receptor beta chain was determined in a study of shared clonotypes between healthy human individuals. The table came from immunoSEQ multiplex PCR; TCRdb's copy has only in-frame clones and leaves some out. The repertoire includes a few million clones, just over 90% of them detected once, and roughly 0.15% sits in the top ten. Subsets obtained from CD4+ cells comprised CD45RA+ naive and CD45RA-negative memory cells. This CDR3 comprises 13 residues. CDR1 is GTSNPN, CDR2 SVGIG, per germline (reference sequence). V was trimmed by 2 bases and J by 6 bases, leaving 13 bases between them.

Sequenced sample: naive CD4+ T cells sorted from blood. Subset denoted: CD45RA+ positively selected. The V and J genes are TRBV30 and TRBJ1-2; tentatively, D is TRBD1 (5 bases). This TCR was recovered from a man younger than 30 in good health. The CDR3 here is CAWSPGIYNGYTF. CDR3 in DNA: TGTGCCTGGAGTCCAGGGATCTATAATGGCTACACCTTC. Full variable domain (remainder filled in from reference TRBV30 and TRBJ1-2): SQTIHQWPATLVQPVGSPLSLECTVEGTSNPNLYWYRQAAGRGLQLLFYSVGIGQISSEVPQNLSASRPQDRQFILSSKKLLLSDSGFYLCAWSPGIYNGYTFGSGTRLTVV.